These T cell receptor beta chains were read from a single sample in a study of shared clonotypes between healthy human individuals. Data came from immunoSEQ multiplex PCR; TCRdb stores just in-frame clones and leaves some out. This sample has some 2,000,000 clones; about 95% occur once, and the top ten carry 0.13%. Material: naive CD4+ T cells sorted from blood. These receptors all stem from a man younger than 35 in good health. Each CDR3 is given with its conserved first and last residue. The D gene is left open where the match is weak. Expanded clones get a size class; other rows say once, few or many, or leave the size out.

- TRBV10-1 - CASSERAGTYNEQFF
- TRBV7-9 - CASRGEYEQYF
- TRBV7-9 - CASSLTDKASSYTF
- TRBV7-9 - CASSRKQGSGNTIYF
TRBD2 TRBV5-1 - CASSMIAGGETQYF
- TRBV6-1 - CASSERRAEAFF
- TRBV10-3 once CAIRGGPSVDEQYF
- TRBV9 - CASSVTTLPYEQYF
TRBD2 TRBV4-1 - CASSQEASGRYTGELFF
- TRBV9 once CASSVEMVRDTQYF
TRBD2 TRBV23-1 - CASSLIAGTQETQYF
- TRBV2 - CASKGGNTNTGELFF
- TRBV7-9 - CASSPLGETQYF
- TRBV6-1 - CATSRGANTGELFF
- TRBV7-8 - CASSLDTRRADTGELFF
- TRBV11-2 - CASSAYEQYF
- TRBV5-1 - CASSLRVGEQFF
- TRBV11-1 - CASSGHRFKADTQYF
- TRBV7-2 - CASSLAQGLPGELFF
- TRBV28 - CASSSDPGTGELFF
- TRBV5-1 - CASSFLPQESYEQYF
- TRBV2 - CASSDGVRNEQFF
- TRBV19 once CASSSKVHTGELFF
- TRBV7-9 - CASSLEGDTGELFF
TRBD2 TRBV2 - CASSEEASGSYEQYF
TRBD2 TRBV7-2 - CASSWGGGGDSYEQYF
- TRBV11-2 - CASSLDTGNSPLHF
- TRBV30 - CAWSVGAGRGNTIYF
- TRBV6-1 - CASSEEQGLVTEAFF
- TRBV30 - CAWGGGYPYNEQFF
- TRBV7-2 - CASSSEGYGYTF
- TRBV7-9 - CASSLAGTAGPYGYTF
- TRBV2 - CASSPEVGEGSPLHF
- TRBV11-2 - CASSAIQGSYEQYF
- TRBV2 - CASRTLRGGGHEQYF
TRBD1 TRBV27 - CASSADRSYNSPLHF
- TRBV4-1 - CASSQVGTWAEETQYF
- TRBV11-2 - CASSSPGGTGSYEQYF
TRBD1 TRBV28 - CASTQPGQGSNEQYF
- TRBV5-4 - CASSLGAGETQYF
- TRBV7-9 - CASSLRPGGRNEQFF